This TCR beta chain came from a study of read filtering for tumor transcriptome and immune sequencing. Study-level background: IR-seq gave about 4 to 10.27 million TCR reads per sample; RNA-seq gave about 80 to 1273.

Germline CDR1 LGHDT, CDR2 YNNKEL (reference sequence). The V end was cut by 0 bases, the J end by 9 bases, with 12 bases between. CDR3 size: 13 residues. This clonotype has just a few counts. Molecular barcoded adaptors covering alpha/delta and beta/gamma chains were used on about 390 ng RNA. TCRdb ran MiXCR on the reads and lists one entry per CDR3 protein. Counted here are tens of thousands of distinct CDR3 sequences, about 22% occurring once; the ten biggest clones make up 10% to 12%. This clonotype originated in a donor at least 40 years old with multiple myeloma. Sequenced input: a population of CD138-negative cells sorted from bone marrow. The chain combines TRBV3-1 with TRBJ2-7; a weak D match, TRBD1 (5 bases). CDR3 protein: CASSQDRRVGQYF. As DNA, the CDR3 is TGTGCCAGCAGCCAAGATCGCAGGGTAGGGCAGTACTTC.